The 29 T cell receptor beta chains below were found in one sample sequenced in a study of tumor-infiltrating lymphocytes in primary liver carcinoma. From approximately 0.5 ug of total RNA, TCR beta-specific cDNA was reverse-transcribed using a constant-region primer. Library construction for TCR beta comprised three nested multiplex PCR rounds performed with slightly modified ARM-PCR. For roughly 10 cycles apiece, the opening two PCR rounds ran with TRBV1-TRBV30 forward primers and a C-beta reverse primer. TCRdb reanalysed the multiplex PCR reads using MiXCR and keeps one entry per CDR3 protein. The data contain roughly 100,000 distinct CDR3 sequences, about 62% of them singletons. Co-extracted RNA and DNA came from approximately 20-30 mg of unsorted bulk tissue. The specimen was liver tumor tissue from sampling region 2. As to subset: tumor region T2, inferior pole. These receptors all stem from a woman aged 55 to 70 with primary liver carcinoma and hepatitis B virus infection.

This clonotype qualifies as medium-sized. The V call is TRBV11-2, the J call TRBJ2-7; 8 bases map to TRBD1. The CDR3 totals 16 residues. Germline CDR1 and CDR2: SGHAT and FQNNGV. With 7 bases clipped from V and 7 bases from J, the junction kept 18 bases outside the gene matches. CDR3 sequence reads: CASTHTATGAGREQYF. CDR3 nucleotides: TGTGCCAGCACCCATACCGCGACAGGGGCGGGAAGGGAGCAGTACTTC.

Turning to this clonotype: One junction end does not reproduce the germline sequence, and a read error may be involved. V and J are TRBV6-6 and TRBJ2-5; a possible D gene is TRBD2 (6 bases). The germline gives CDR1 MNHNY, CDR2 SVGAGI (reference sequence). The CDR3 is 15 residues long. The CDR3 DNA is TGTGCCAGCAGAAGATCCACAGGAGGGTCAGAGACCAAGCACTTC. It yields the protein CASRRSTGGSETKHF.

The chain employs TRBV5-4 and TRBJ2-5; 12 bases are shared with TRBD2. This CDR3 has 15 amino acids. Germline CDR1 reads SGHNT; CDR2 reads YYREEE (reference sequence). In DNA, the CDR3 is TGTTTCAGCAGCCCCCGACTAGCGGGAGCAGAGACCCAGTACTTC. Protein: CFSSPRLAGAETQYF.

The V and J genes are TRBV29-1 and TRBJ1-1; no firm D call. This CDR3 has 12 amino acids. Germline CDR1 is SQVTM and CDR2 is ANQGSEA. V gave up 7 bases and J gave up 7 bases, with 16 bases separating them. The CDR3 DNA is TGCAGCGCCCGGAAACCGGGAGATGAAGCTTTCTTT. Translation gives CSARKPGDEAFF.

The chain carries TRBV9 and TRBJ2-7; D is possibly TRBD1 (6 bases). This CDR3 has 15 residues. Germline assignment: CDR1 SGDLS and CDR2 YYNGEE. V lost 7 bases to trimming and J lost 6 bases, with 23 bases between them. The CDR3 loop is CASCSSDRGGAEQYF. The CDR3 region has the DNA TGTGCCAGCTGCTCATCGGACAGAGGGGGAGCCGAGCAGTACTTC.

As regards this clonotype: Its ends do not fully match the called genes, so a read error is possible. The chain has TRBV19 and TRBJ2-3, with TRBD1 matching over 8 bases. Looked up from germline, CDR1 is LNHDA and CDR2 is SQIVND (reference sequence). The CDR3 is 14 residues long. The CDR3 DNA follows: TGTGCCAGTAGACGACAGGGGAACACAGATACGCAATATTTT. It codes for CASRRQGNTDTQYF.

CDR3 in DNA: TGTGCCACCGACCGGACTAGTACCGACTACGAGCAGTACTTC. Amino acid sequence: CATDRTSTDYEQYF. The chain links TRBV28 to TRBJ2-7, with 7 positions matching TRBD2. The CDR3 loop spans 14 amino acids. Trimming at V came to 10 bases and at J to 3 bases, leaving 12 bases not matched to a gene. Looked up from germline, CDR1 is MDHEN and CDR2 is SYDVKM.

Details on this clonotype: Germline and junction disagree at one end, which may indicate a read error. This chain links TRBV6-5 with TRBJ2-7; TRBD1 matches 7 bases. In germline, CDR1 is MNHEY, CDR2 SVGAGI. This CDR3 is 12 amino acids long. The CDR3 bases are TGTGCCAGCAGACAGGGGTCATACGAGCCGTACTTC. It codes for CASRQGSYEPYF.

Points on this clonotype: The CDR3 carries no conserved terminal phenylalanine or tryptophan, so it likely arises from a read error. CDR3 residues: CASSLLRGNTQYI. CDR3 coding DNA: TGTGCCAGCAGCCTACTACGGGGGAATACGCAGTATATT. V is TRBV11-2 and J is TRBJ2-3, with D possibly matching TRBD2 (6 bases). The CDR3 runs to 13 residues. Trimming left V 5 bases short and J 7 bases short, with 13 bases between. The germline V gene encodes CDR1 SGHAT and CDR2 FQNNGV.

This clonotype was observed a few times. A junction boundary mismatches the germline segment, possibly from a read error. The chain has TRBV12-3 or TRBV12-4 and TRBJ1-2; no clear D. This CDR3 is 15 amino acids long. CDR3 DNA: TGTGCCAACAGTTTAGGTCCAGTGGAGGAGTCTGGCTACACCTTC. Amino acid sequence: CANSLGPVEESGYTF.

This clonotype showed up just a few times. A junction end diverges from the germline sequence, so it may reflect a read error. CDR3 amino acids: CASSPQQGPTGELFF. CDR3 nucleotide sequence: TGTGCCAGCAGCCCTCAACAAGGACCGACCGGGGAGCTATTTTTT. The J gene is TRBJ2-2, the V gene TRBV11-2, with D perhaps matching TRBD2 (5 bases). Germline V lookup: CDR1 SGHAT, CDR2 FQNNGV. This CDR3 has 15 residues. The variable domain in full, completed from reference TRBV11-2 and TRBJ2-2, reads EAGVAQSPRYKIIEKRQSVAFWCNPISGHATLYWYQQILGQGPKLLIQFQNNGVVDDSQLPKDRFSAERLKGVDSTLKIQPAKLEDSAVYLCASSPQQGPTGELFFGEGSRLTVL.

This clonotype was seen a handful of times. The chain recombines TRBV11-2 with TRBJ2-7; the D is unclear. CDR1 is SGHAT, CDR2 FQNNGV, per germline. The CDR3 is 10 residues long. The CDR3, as DNA: TGTGCCAGCAGCTTATGGGTGCACCACGTC. Translating it yields CASSLWVHHV.

The rearrangement uses TRBV11-2 and TRBJ2-2; possibly TRBD1 or TRBD2 for D (5 bases each). The CDR3 extends over 15 amino acids. Germline CDR1 reads SGHAT; CDR2 reads FQNNGV. With 9 bases removed from V and 4 bases from J, the gap between germline ends came to 18 bases. The CDR3 loop reads CASSHGARGTGELFF. CDR3 in DNA: TGTGCCAGTAGCCACGGGGCTCGTGGCACCGGGGAGCTGTTTTTT.

The chain carries TRBV29-1 and TRBJ2-7; TRBD2 matches at 13 bases. The J segment lost 6 bases and the V segment lost 1 base, leaving 15 bases of the junction unmatched. The CDR3 has 18 amino acids. Germline loops: CDR1 SQVTM, CDR2 ANQGSEA. The CDR3 here is CSVEAPETSGRTAGEQYF. The CDR3 DNA reads TGCAGCGTTGAAGCACCCGAGACTAGCGGGAGGACTGCAGGCGAGCAGTACTTC.

Notes on this clonotype: The final CDR3 position lacks the conserved phenylalanine or tryptophan, pointing to a likely read error. The rearrangement uses TRBV10-3 and TRBJ2-2; 9 nucleotides match TRBD1. This CDR3 is 14 amino acids long. Germline V gene sequence: CDR1 ENHRY, CDR2 SYGVKD. Germline trimming cut 8 bases from V and 3 bases from J; bases unmatched to any gene: 4. The CDR3 here is CAIGDRDDTGELFS. As DNA, the CDR3 is TGTGCCATCGGGGACAGGGACGACACCGGGGAGCTGTTTTCT.

Concerning this clonotype: The conserved closing phenylalanine or tryptophan is absent in this CDR3, likely reflecting a read error. This chain connects TRBV30 to TRBJ2-1; 12 positions agree with TRBD2. V shed 2 bases and J 3 bases; nucleotides not matched to a gene: 2. In germline, CDR1 is GTSNPN, CDR2 SVGIG (reference sequence). The CDR3 is made up of 15 amino acids. CDR3 DNA: TGTGCCTGGAGTCCGGGACTAGCGGGCTACAATGAGCAGTTCTCC. Translated, it gives CAWSPGLAGYNEQFS.

In the case of this clonotype: No conserved phenylalanine or tryptophan ends this CDR3, so it is likely a read error. The genes are TRBV4-1 and TRBJ2-1; maybe TRBD2 (6 bases). CDR3 length: 19 residues. The germline V gene encodes CDR1 MGHRA and CDR2 YSYEKL. The CDR3 nucleotides read TGCGCCAGCTGCCAAGACCGGGCTAGCGCCAACCCCTCCTACAATGAGCAGTTCCTC. Translating gives CASCQDRASANPSYNEQFL.

This clonotype was seen a few times. J is TRBJ1-5 and V is TRBV20-1, with D unresolved. Germline values: CDR1 DFQATT, CDR2 SNEGSKA (reference sequence). Deletions cut 4 bases from V and 0 bases from J, with 13 bases between. The CDR3 totals 15 residues. The CDR3 sequence: CSATLFPYSNQPQHF. CDR3 sequence (DNA): TGCAGTGCTACACTTTTCCCCTATAGCAATCAGCCCCAGCATTTT.

This clonotype was counted at least ten times. The rearrangement uses TRBV5-4 and TRBJ2-2, with TRBD2 identical over 9 bases. The CDR3 has 16 residues. Germline V gene lookup returns CDR1 SGHNT and CDR2 YYREEE (reference sequence). The V gene end was trimmed by 5 bases and the J gene end by 5 bases; junction bases not matched to a gene: 10. The CDR3 region has the DNA TGTGCCAGCAGGAACCAACCGGGACTAGCAACCGGGGAGCTGTTTTTT. Protein product: CASRNQPGLATGELFF.

As regards this clonotype: This may be a read error, as it is one base from a much larger clone. The genes are TRBV28 and TRBJ1-2; possibly TRBD1 for D (6 bases). Germline values: CDR1 MDHEN, CDR2 SYDVKM. With 4 bases removed from V and 8 bases from J, the gap between germline ends came to 17 bases. The CDR3 runs 14 residues. Written as DNA, the CDR3 is TGTGCCAGCAGTTGGCCCGGGACAAGGGAGGGCTACACCTTC. It translates to CASSWPGTREGYTF.

Concerning this clonotype itself: The conserved phenylalanine or tryptophan is not found at the CDR3 terminus, so this likely reflects a read error. The genes are TRBV29-1 and TRBJ1-2; the D gene is possibly TRBD1 (6 bases). Germline CDR1 and CDR2: SQVTM and ANQGSEA. The CDR3 is 12 amino acids. Between the trimmed V and J ends, which lost 7 bases and 5 bases, there was a span of 14 bases. CDR3 nucleotide sequence: TGCAGCGGCGCCCAGGGGCATTATGGCTACACCTCC. Protein sequence: CSGAQGHYGYTS.

Details on this clonotype: A much larger clone lies a single base off, so this may be a read error. This chain connects TRBV5-1 to TRBJ2-1; 7 bases align to TRBD1. CDR3 length: 13 residues. Germline V gene sequence: CDR1 SGHRS, CDR2 YFSETQ. The CDR3 reads CASSSTGYNKQFF. As DNA, the CDR3 is TGCGCCAGCAGCTCGACAGGGTACAATAAGCAGTTCTTC.

This clonotype was observed a handful of times. This sequence may be a read error, since a much larger clone differs from it by one base. The chain links TRBV29-1 to TRBJ2-1; unclear D gene. In germline, CDR1 is SQVTM, CDR2 ANQGSEA. The CDR3 is 10 residues long. The CDR3 loop reads CNVGGWEQFF. The CDR3 DNA sequence: TGCAACGTTGGTGGTTGGGAGCAGTTCTTC.

There are many counts of this clonotype. J is TRBJ2-4 and V is TRBV5-1; 16 bases are a match to TRBD2. V trimming: 0 bases; J trimming: 8 bases; junction bases outside the gene matches: 2. The length of the CDR3 is 16 residues. Germline V gene data show CDR1 as SGHRS and CDR2 as YFSETQ. In nucleotides, the CDR3 is TGCGCCAGCAGCTTGGACGGGACTAGCGGGGGGGACATTCAGTACTTC. It yields the protein CASSLDGTSGGDIQYF. Full variable domain (remainder filled in from reference TRBV5-1 and TRBJ2-4): KAGVTQTPRYLIKTRGQQVTLSCSPISGHRSVSWYQQTPGQGLQFLFEYFSETQRNKGNFPGRFSGRQFSNSRSEMNVSTLELGDSALYLCASSLDGTSGGDIQYFGAGTRLSVL.

This chain connects TRBV29-1 to TRBJ2-7; 7 bases are a match to TRBD1. With V trimmed by 6 bases and J by 9 bases, 11 bases remained unmatched. This CDR3 is 12 amino acids long. Germline V gene data show CDR1 as SQVTM and CDR2 as ANQGSEA. CDR3 region: CSVPNQGVGQYF. DNA for the CDR3: TGCAGCGTGCCGAACCAGGGGGTGGGGCAGTACTTC.

This clonotype was observed at least ten times. The rearrangement uses TRBV11-2 and TRBJ2-1, with 9 bases identical to TRBD2. Germline CDR1 is SGHAT and CDR2 is FQNNGV. V shed 5 bases and J 4 bases; nucleotides not matched to a gene: 12. This CDR3 spans 17 amino acids. The DNA for the CDR3 is TGTGCCAGCAGCCGTGCCGGGACTAGCAGTTTTTACAATGAGCAGTTCTTC. Its translation: CASSRAGTSSFYNEQFF.

CDR3 coding DNA: TGCAGTGGGACGTTGGACTTAATTAACAATGAGCAGTTCTTC. Translation: CSGTLDLINNEQFF. V is TRBV20-1 and J is TRBJ2-1, with D maybe TRBD2 (5 bases). Germline V gives CDR1 DFQATT, CDR2 SNEGSKA (reference sequence). Trimming shortened V by 7 bases and J by 5 bases, and 18 bases separated the two germline ends. This CDR3 has 14 residues.

In regard to this clonotype: As the CDR3 is not closed by the conserved phenylalanine or tryptophan, this likely results from a read error. The V call is TRBV11-2, the J call TRBJ2-1, with TRBD2 identical over 14 bases. The CDR3 covers 16 residues. Germline V gives CDR1 SGHAT, CDR2 FQNNGV. CDR3: CASSSRLAGGWNEQFL. CDR3 nucleotide sequence: TGTGCTAGCAGCTCCCGACTAGCGGGAGGGTGGAATGAGCAGTTCTTA.

Concerning this clonotype: A much larger clone is a single base away; this may be a read error. V usage is TRBV7-8 and J usage is TRBJ1-5, with D uncertain. Germline V gene lookup returns CDR1 SGHVS and CDR2 FQNEAQ. The CDR3 is 12 amino acids. The chain's CDR3 is CAGSTQDQAQHF. The CDR3 DNA sequence: TGTGCCGGCAGCACCCAGGATCAGGCCCAGCATTTT.